This T cell receptor beta chain was recorded in a study of shared clonotypes between healthy human individuals. Study-wide results and caveats: Shared across a few donors were around 5% of the naive CD4 clonotypes.

As regards this clone: What it binds is unknown.

Naivety among CD8 cells was defined by CD45RO negativity and positive CCR7 selection, thereby excluding terminally differentiated effector memory CD45RA+ cells. Healthy HIV-negative adults with no recent acute infections or vaccinations were recruited as donors. In the original processing: As immunoSEQ supplied junction-only sequences (without quality scores), filtering differed. Assay used: immunoSEQ multiplex PCR; TCRdb lists only in-frame clones, some missing. That table is the source of V, J and clone size, and D and trimming were worked out from the DNA. This table holds around 650,000 clones, about 96% found once. Trimming at V came to 5 bases and at J to 7 bases, leaving 4 bases not matched to a gene. Germline values: CDR1 WSHSY, CDR2 SAAADI. The CDR3 is 13 amino acids.

Sequenced: naive CD8+ T cells sorted from blood. V and J are TRBV10-2 and TRBJ1-5, with 8 bases lining up with TRBD1. The clonotype was recovered from a woman under 40 in good health. The CDR3 DNA follows: TGCGCCAGCAGTCCGGGACAGGAGCAGCCCCAGCATTTT. Amino acid sequence: CASSPGQEQPQHF.